Shown below are 24 T cell receptor beta chains from a single sample sequenced in a study of CD8+ T cells in alopecia areata (dated by TCRdb to the late 2010s). Library preparation employed the immunoSEQ multiplex PCR assay. RNA was extracted from all samples and reverse transcribed into cDNA as template for TCR sequencing. TCRdb took this table from immuneACCESS and kept in-frame rearrangements with V and J called. Such tables lack part of the clones; where checked against another copy, unresolved V genes explain under half of the gap, and the rest is unexplained. The sample table lists 95,000 to 120,000 clones, 55% to 70% of them with a count of one. The leading ten clones occupy around 23% of the sample. Source material: NKG2D-low CD8+ T cells sorted from blood. This specimen's cell subset or site label, interpreted: sorted CD8+ NKG2D-low blood T cells. The source is a human donor with alopecia areata.

The chain couples TRBV2 to TRBJ1-2; D is possibly TRBD1 (5 bases). V was trimmed by 8 bases and J by 0 bases, leaving 10 bases between them. Germline CDR1 and CDR2: SNHLY and FYNNEI. The CDR3 runs to 13 residues. CDR3 residues: CASPGTANYGYTF. For the CDR3, the DNA is TGTGCCAGCCCGGGGACGGCTAACTATGGCTACACCTTC.

This clone was seen a few times. The chain uses TRBV9 and TRBJ2-1; D might be TRBD2 (6 bases). V lost 3 bases and J 8 bases, leaving 21 bases between the germline ends. Germline CDR1 is SGDLS and CDR2 is YYNGEE. The CDR3 is made up of 16 amino acids. The CDR3 here is CASSATEGLRVYEQFF. CDR3 coding DNA: TGTGCCAGCAGCGCCACGGAGGGACTGCGTGTCTATGAGCAGTTCTTC.

The V and J genes are TRBV5-1 and TRBJ2-2; 7 nucleotides align to TRBD2. Germline CDR1 and CDR2: SGHRS and YFSETQ. This CDR3 has 16 residues. V dropped 0 bases and J dropped 0; count of bases not matched to a gene: 2. In nucleotides, the CDR3 is TGCGCCAGCAGCTTGGCTAGCGGTGCGAACACCGGGGAGCTGTTTTTT. Protein: CASSLASGANTGELFF.

The chain joins TRBV7-9 to TRBJ1-1, with D hard to call. The CDR3 is made up of 15 amino acids. Germline values: CDR1 SEHNR, CDR2 FQNEAQ (reference sequence). With 2 bases removed from V and 0 bases from J, the gap between germline ends came to 10 bases. The CDR3 DNA follows: TGTGCCAGCAGCTTACTAGGTCTCATGAACACTGAAGCTTTCTTT. Protein sequence: CASSLLGLMNTEAFF.

The chain couples TRBV6-5 to TRBJ2-1; 8 bases are a match to TRBD2. The J segment lost 7 bases and the V segment lost 5 bases, leaving 7 bases of the junction unmatched. Germline V CDR1 and CDR2: MNHEY, SVGAGI. The CDR3 contains 14 residues. CDR3 amino acids: CASSEGLVGNEQFF. DNA of the CDR3: TGTGCCAGCAGTGAGGGACTAGTGGGGAATGAGCAGTTCTTC.

In this sample, this clone turned up a few times. The J gene is TRBJ2-5, the V gene TRBV29-1; 9 bases map to TRBD1. The CDR3 is 12 residues long. V lost 7 bases, J lost 5 bases, and 5 bases stayed unmatched. The germline gives CDR1 SQVTM, CDR2 ANQGSEA. CDR3 region: CSADRGYETQYF. CDR3 bases: TGCAGCGCTGACAGGGGGTATGAGACCCAGTACTTC.

In nucleotides, the CDR3 is TGTGCCAGCAGCTTCGGCTACGAGCAGTACTTC. Protein sequence: CASSFGYEQYF. The chain carries TRBV13 and TRBJ2-7; D unclear. Germline V gives CDR1 PRHDT, CDR2 FYEKMQ (reference sequence). CDR3 length: 11 amino acids. V was trimmed by 3 bases and J by 3 bases, leaving 3 bases between them.

The chain combines TRBV2 with TRBJ2-1; tentative D call: TRBD1 (5 bases). The CDR3 consists of 10 residues. Trimming stripped 6 bases from V and 8 bases from J, with 5 bases between. CDR1 SNHLY and CDR2 FYNNEI come from the germline V gene. In DNA form, the CDR3 reads TGTGCCAGCAGAGGGGATGAGCAGTTCTTC. Protein product: CASRGDEQFF.

The chain links TRBV27 to TRBJ1-5; 9 positions match TRBD1. CDR1 is MNHEY and CDR2 is SMNVEV in the germline V gene (reference sequence). This CDR3 has 13 amino acids. V was clipped by 8 bases and J by 7 bases; unmatched bases: 6. The DNA for the CDR3 is TGTGCCAGCGCGACAGGGGGAGGGCAGCCCCAGCATTTT. Encoded protein: CASATGGGQPQHF.

The chain uses TRBV5-1 and TRBJ2-2, with D hard to call. The CDR3 covers 17 residues. V shed 0 bases and J shed 3 bases, with 15 bases lying between them. Germline V gene data show CDR1 as SGHRS and CDR2 as YFSETQ. The CDR3 coding sequence is TGCGCCAGCAGCTTGGCCCATGGCAACAGTTACACCGGGGAGCTGTTTTTT. As protein: CASSLAHGNSYTGELFF.

The chain combines TRBV28 with TRBJ2-5; D might be TRBD2 (6 bases). V was pared by 3 bases and J by 9 bases, with 23 bases between. This CDR3 has 16 amino acids. The germline V gene encodes CDR1 MDHEN and CDR2 SYDVKM. Written as DNA, the CDR3 is TGTGCCAGCAGTTTCCACGCGGGACCCTTAGGTGAGGCCCAGTACTTC. It is translated as CASSFHAGPLGEAQYF. Looking up the rest from reference TRBV28 and TRBJ2-5 gives the full variable domain: DVKVTQSSRYLVKRTGEKVFLECVQDMDHENMFWYRQDPGLGLRLIYFSYDVKMKEKGDIPEGYSVSREKKERFSLILESASTNQTSMYLCASSFHAGPLGEAQYFGPGTRLLVL.

The rearrangement uses TRBV29-1 and TRBJ2-7; TRBD1 might be the D (6 bases). CDR1 is SQVTM, CDR2 ANQGSEA, per germline. V gave up 6 bases and J gave up 2 bases, with 11 bases separating them. The CDR3 is 12 residues long. CDR3 region: CSVRQAPYEQYF. DNA of the CDR3: TGCAGCGTCCGACAGGCGCCCTACGAGCAGTACTTC.

This chain joins TRBV4-2 and TRBJ2-1, with 8 bases lining up with TRBD2. Germline CDR1 is LGHNA and CDR2 is YNFKEQ. This CDR3 contains 15 residues. J was trimmed by 8 bases and V by 8 bases; bases with no gene match: 14. CDR3 amino acids: CASSPAGGPGDEQFF. DNA of the CDR3: TGTGCCAGCTCCCCCGCGGGAGGTCCAGGCGATGAGCAGTTCTTC.

The chain employs TRBV7-2 and TRBJ2-7; the match to TRBD1 covers 10 bases. CDR3 length: 15 residues. V trimming: 3 bases; J trimming: 3 bases; junction bases outside the gene matches: 5. The germline V gene encodes CDR1 SGHTA and CDR2 FQGNSA. CDR3 nucleotide sequence: TGTGCCAGCAGCTTCGGGACAGGGGCTCTCTACGAGCAGTACTTC. This encodes CASSFGTGALYEQYF.

The chain couples TRBV7-3 to TRBJ2-5; tentative D call: TRBD1 (5 bases). The germline V gene encodes CDR1 SGHTA and CDR2 FQGTGA. V was clipped by 0 bases and J by 4 bases, with 15 bases between them. The CDR3 sequence is 16 residues long. CDR3 in amino acids: CASSLTRAGLGETQYF. CDR3 sequence (DNA): TGTGCCAGCAGCTTAACCCGGGCAGGGCTGGGAGAGACCCAGTACTTC.

The V call is TRBV5-1, the J call TRBJ2-7; D is perhaps TRBD2 (6 bases). The V end was cut by 2 bases, the J end by 4 bases, with 28 bases between. The CDR3 length is 19 residues. Looked up from germline, CDR1 is SGHRS and CDR2 is YFSETQ. This CDR3 reads CASSFYPTSDRTAGYEQYF. The CDR3 coding sequence is TGCGCCAGCAGCTTCTACCCGACATCAGACCGGACCGCGGGATACGAGCAGTACTTC.

The chain is built from TRBV19 and TRBJ2-7, with 8 positions matching TRBD2. Germline trimming cut 6 bases from V and 4 bases from J; bases unmatched to any gene: 5. The CDR3 has 13 residues. Germline assignment: CDR1 LNHDA and CDR2 SQIVND (reference sequence). The CDR3 protein is CASSQAGVYEQYF. CDR3 nucleotides: TGTGCCAGTAGCCAAGCGGGAGTGTACGAGCAGTACTTC.

The CDR3 protein is CASSGPPDSNSNQPQHF. The CDR3 coding sequence is TGTGCCAGCAGTGGCCCGCCAGATTCGAATAGCAATCAGCCCCAGCATTTT. The rearrangement links TRBV6-1 to TRBJ1-5, with D unresolved. The CDR3 has 17 residues. Trimming stripped 4 bases from V and 0 bases from J, with 16 bases between. Germline V gene lookup returns CDR1 MNHNS and CDR2 SASEGT.

The J gene is TRBJ2-1, the V gene TRBV12-5; D not certain. Germline V gene sequence: CDR1 LGHNT, CDR2 FRNRAP. Trimming removed 5 bases from V and 5 bases from J, with 4 bases in between. The CDR3 runs to 11 residues. The CDR3 DNA follows: TGTGCTAGTGGTACCCACAATGAGCAGTTCTTC. Its protein product is CASGTHNEQFF.

This clone turned up a few times. This chain links TRBV13 with TRBJ2-3; maybe TRBD2 (5 bases). This CDR3 has 17 amino acids. Germline lookup yields CDR1 PRHDT and CDR2 FYEKMQ (reference sequence). Trimming removed 5 bases from V and 0 bases from J, with 18 bases in between. As DNA, the CDR3 is TGTGCCAGCAGCGATCTAGGGTCCGGGATGAGCACAGATACGCAGTATTTT. Amino acids: CASSDLGSGMSTDTQYF.

The chain uses TRBV5-4 and TRBJ2-1, with D perhaps TRBD1 (7 bases). This CDR3 is built from 15 residues. The V end lost 4 bases, the J end lost 0 bases, and 11 bases lay between the germline ends. CDR1 and CDR2 from the germline V gene are SGHNT and YYREEE (reference sequence). As DNA, the CDR3 is TGTGCCAGCAGCGCGGGACAGAGCTCCTACAATGAGCAGTTCTTC. It is translated as CASSAGQSSYNEQFF.

The gene calls are TRBV18 and TRBJ2-3; 11 positions agree with TRBD2. V gave up 3 bases and J gave up 2 bases; unmatched junction bases: 10. The CDR3 is 18 amino acids. The germline V gene has CDR1 KGHSH and CDR2 LQKENI. CDR3 sequence: CASSPPTGLAEITDTQYF. The CDR3 region has the DNA TGTGCCAGCTCACCGCCAACGGGACTAGCGGAGATCACAGATACGCAGTATTTT.

A single count supports this clone. The chain employs TRBV30 and TRBJ1-4; the match to TRBD1 covers 7 bases. Germline assignment: CDR1 GTSNPN and CDR2 SVGIG (reference sequence). This CDR3 is 14 amino acids long. V shed 5 bases and J 8 bases; nucleotides not matched to a gene: 11. The CDR3 sequence: CAWSQGGSGEKLFF. Written as DNA, the CDR3 is TGTGCCTGGTCCCAGGGGGGCAGCGGGGAAAAACTGTTTTTT.

This sequence joins TRBV29-1 and TRBJ1-2; D gene ambiguous. CDR1 and CDR2 from the germline V gene are SQVTM and ANQGSEA. The CDR3 is made up of 14 amino acids. V was shortened by 2 bases and J by 2 bases, with 12 bases between the two germline ends. CDR3 nucleotide sequence: TGCAGCGTTGAATTGGTTGACTCCAACTATGGCTACACCTTC. Protein: CSVELVDSNYGYTF.